This TCR beta chain was captured in a study of T cell responses to AZD1222 COVID-19 vaccine (dated by TCRdb to about 2021). Describing the broader study: AZD1222 recipients whose second dose came at about 4 weeks and those whose second dose came at about 12 weeks were combined into one group, since spike-specific TCR depth and breadth did not differ between the two schedules. Trial participants were enrolled by age into subgroups of 18-55, 56-69 and 70-plus years, and roughly 150, 30 and 60 TCR-sequenced participants, respectively, were included in these subgroups. TCR sequencing covered over 230 trial participants: nearly 210 given two doses of AZD1222 and 26 given two doses of MenACWY control vaccine.

CDR1 and CDR2 (LNHDA, SQIVND) derive from the germline V gene (reference sequence). There are 14 amino acids in the CDR3, from cysteine to phenylalanine inclusive. Of the read, only the CDR3 DNA is kept; its 42 bases are in frame from base 1. Between the V and J ends, shortened by 4 bases and 2 bases respectively, the junction contains 9 bases. On this clone itself: Its antigen is still unknown. Per-nucleotide qualities are absent, and no much larger clonotype sits a single base away.

In the paper's terms, the time point label means: baseline before first vaccination. Samples from vaccinated people were obtained from the UK trials COV001 and COV002, which included a single-blind randomized controlled phase 2/3 trial of AZD1222 (ChAdOx1 nCoV-19) in healthy adults. Trial participant PBMC samples were collected at day 0 and day 28 after the second dose for TCRbeta chain sequencing. Beyond this particular receptor, the publication reports: Conclusions about previously exposed vaccinees are limited, since just a handful of AZD1222 recipients were seropositive for SARS-CoV-2 at baseline. CD4 TCRs associated with the vaccine covered the entire spike protein, and the dominant responses were in regions 160-218 and 743-854. Because no day 14 peak-response samples were available, the repertoires could be characterized only after the peak T cell response. In the small 56-69-year group, the increase in depth fell short of significance, most likely because of low power. Nearly half of unique spike-specific TCRs reportedly recognized epitopes outside regions mutated in the B.1.351 and B.1.1.7 variants. Most participants were white British and females outnumbered males, and the authors suggested that clonal diversity may have been underestimated. Spike-specific TCR breadth and depth rose significantly after two AZD1222 doses compared with day 0 and with MenACWY recipients.

The CDR3 regions of human TCRbeta chains were analyzed by immunosequencing. In the source study's methods: TCRs in the repertoires were matched against a reference library of SARS-CoV-2-specific TCRs that had been generated with the MIRA antigen-specificity platform. Breadth was defined as the fraction of unique TCRs that were SARS-CoV-2-associated, and depth was defined as the fraction of total T cells that were SARS-CoV-2-associated. Each spike-specific TCR was assigned to its reactive spike region and to a CD4 or CD8 class using the MIRA data. Log10-transformed breadth and depth values were compared by one-way ANOVA with Sidak's multiple comparisons tests. As stored in TCRdb, this immuneACCESS dataset retains in-frame rearrangements with V and J assigned. A fraction of the clones does not appear; measured against another copy, unresolved V genes explain less than half of the discrepancy, and the remainder lacks a known reason. V, J and clone size are those of that table, while D and trimming were read from the DNA. This sample comprises 80,000 or so clones, 85% to 95% of them detected only once. The ten largest clones represent roughly 5% of the sample.

The starting material was peripheral blood, obtained on day 0 of AZD1222 vaccination. The chain couples TRBV19 to TRBJ1-3; a tentative D match to TRBD1 spans 6 bases. The sequence came from an adult in good health. Here the CDR3 is given as CASSTQGAGNTIYF. The DNA reads as follows: TGTGCCAGTAGTACACAGGGAGCTGGAAACACCATATATTTT. The full variable domain, completed from the reference TRBV19 and TRBJ1-3 proteins outside the CDR3, reads DGGITQSPKYLFRKEGQNVTLSCEQNLNHDAMYWYRQDPGQGLRLIYYSQIVNDFQKGDIAEGYSVSREKKESFPLTVTSAQKNPTAFYLCASSTQGAGNTIYFGEGSWLTVV.